This is a list of T cell receptor beta chains from one sample in a study of T cell changes during pregnancy in multiple sclerosis. Method: immunoSEQ multiplex PCR; TCRdb's copy keeps in-frame clones and lacks some. The sample lists about 85,000 clones; approximately 90% were seen once. The specimen was peripheral blood, collected in the first trimester of pregnancy. All receptors derive from a female donor with multiple sclerosis, enrolled in a pregnancy study. CDR3s include the opening cysteine and the closing phenylalanine or tryptophan. Fields, in order: J gene, CDR3 length, V gene, CDR3 protein.

TRBJ1-2	12	TRBV29-1	CSADRALYGYTF
TRBJ1-2	12	TRBV6-5	CASSSTGAGYTF
TRBJ2-1	17	TRBV11-2	CASSSPAGTRIGNEQFF
TRBJ1-1	13	TRBV6-5	CASSYQGYSEAFF
TRBJ2-1	14	TRBV6-5	CASSYSGGYNEQFF
TRBJ2-2	15	TRBV19	CASRAQGSNTGELFF
TRBJ1-2	13	TRBV21-1	CASSRERDYGYTF
TRBJ1-3	14	TRBV28	CASRFDRAGNTIYF
TRBJ1-4	18	TRBV5-4	CASSQERDREGPNEKLFF
TRBJ1-1	14	TRBV11-2	CASSRGQGGTEAFF
TRBJ1-5	18	TRBV19	CASSPHLAGGSSNQPQHF
TRBJ2-1	16	TRBV5-8	CASSLLGAGSYNEQFF
TRBJ1-2	13	TRBV27	CASSLSRGHGYTF
TRBJ1-6	17	TRBV19	CASSVYRGREALAPLHF
TRBJ1-1	14	TRBV2	CASSGSGENTEAFF
TRBJ2-1	15	TRBV5-4	CASSRLAERYNEQFF
TRBJ2-2	15	TRBV19	CASSPPGQGGEELFF
TRBJ1-5	15	TRBV4-3	CASSLRTGADQPQHF
TRBJ1-3	15	TRBV18	CASSPRTESADTIYF
TRBJ1-4	15	TRBV2	CASSVSDRPNEKLFF